The 30 T cell receptor beta chains presented below share a single source sample, sequenced in a study of shared T cell receptors in the human thymus. The data were produced by immunoSEQ multiplex PCR, yet TCRdb's version contains in-frame clones alone and is incomplete. The table has some 400,000 clones, roughly 94% seen once. The source material was thymocytes. These receptors were taken from a human donor.

This sequence joins TRBV5-1 and TRBJ1-3, with a tentative D call TRBD1 (6 bases). The CDR3 is made up of 17 amino acids. V was trimmed by 3 bases and J by 3 bases, leaving 19 bases between them. Germline V CDR1 and CDR2: SGHRS, YFSETQ. CDR3 sequence reads: CASSSSGLGASGNTIYF. The CDR3 nucleotides are TGCGCCAGCAGCTCCAGTGGTCTGGGGGCTAGTGGAAACACCATATATTTT.

The chain couples TRBV2 to TRBJ2-6; D is ambiguous. The CDR3 has 15 amino acids. Looked up from germline, CDR1 is SNHLY and CDR2 is FYNNEI. V was cut by 5 bases and J by 4 bases, with 12 bases left in between. The CDR3 reads CASSWSASGANVLTF. CDR3 nucleotide sequence: TGTGCCAGCAGTTGGTCAGCATCGGGGGCCAACGTCCTGACTTTC.

The J gene is TRBJ1-1, the V gene TRBV6-1; TRBD1 matches at 8 bases. The junction had 15 bases not matched to a gene; V was cut back by 3 bases and J by 3 bases. The CDR3 runs 18 residues. Germline V lookup: CDR1 MNHNS, CDR2 SASEGT. CDR3 nucleotides: TGTGCCAGCAGTGAGGGACAGGCCGGACGGGGGCAGGACACTGAAGCTTTCTTT. Its protein is CASSEGQAGRGQDTEAFF.

This chain joins TRBV7-5 and TRBJ1-2; TRBD1, the table's D call, was not compared with the DNA. TRBV7-5 is shown as a pseudogene. The length of the CDR3 is 14 residues. CDR3 protein: CVRSLGQVNYGYTF. The CDR3 nucleotides read TGTGTCAGAAGCTTGGGACAGGTTAACTATGGCTACACCTTC.

The chain employs TRBV5-6 and TRBJ1-1; 7 nucleotides match TRBD1. CDR3 length equals 12 residues. Germline loops: CDR1 SGHDT, CDR2 YYEEEE. V shed 5 bases and J 5 bases; nucleotides not matched to a gene: 3. CDR3 in amino acids: CASSYRGTEAFF. The CDR3 region has the DNA TGTGCCAGCAGTTACAGGGGTACTGAAGCTTTCTTT.

This clone was observed once. The chain couples TRBV4-2 to TRBJ1-1; a possible D gene is TRBD1 (5 bases). This CDR3 spans 17 amino acids. Germline V gene sequence: CDR1 LGHNA, CDR2 YNFKEQ. Trimming removed 1 base at V and 5 bases at J, with 20 bases between. CDR3 sequence: CASSQGPFQGVGTEAFF. In DNA form, the CDR3 reads TGTGCCAGCAGCCAAGGACCCTTTCAAGGGGTAGGAACTGAAGCTTTCTTT.

The V gene is TRBV2, the J gene TRBJ2-7; D is unresolved. V was shortened by 5 bases and J by 5 bases, with 10 bases between the two germline ends. Germline V gene sequence: CDR1 SNHLY, CDR2 FYNNEI. The CDR3 is 12 amino acids. CDR3 sequence: CASSPHPHEQYF. CDR3 DNA: TGTGCCAGCAGTCCCCACCCCCACGAGCAGTACTTC.

This chain uses TRBV21-1 with TRBJ2-7; the table calls TRBD2, which could not be checked here. TRBV21-1 is recorded as a pseudogene. The length of the CDR3 is 20 residues. The CDR3 bases are TGTGCCAGCAGCGCCCAACCGGGACTAGCGGTACCTCAGAGCTCCTACGAGCAGTACTTC. Its protein product is CASSAQPGLAVPQSSYEQYF.

The rearrangement uses TRBV5-1 and TRBJ2-1; 8 bases match TRBD2. The CDR3 totals 16 residues. With 5 bases clipped from V and 0 bases from J, the junction kept 7 bases outside the gene matches. CDR1 is SGHRS, CDR2 YFSETQ, per germline. CDR3 in amino acids: CASSKPGLGSYNEQFF. The CDR3, as DNA: TGCGCCAGCAGTAAACCGGGACTAGGCTCCTACAATGAGCAGTTCTTC.

Concerning this clone: Distinct nucleotide sequences in the sample also encode this CDR3. V usage is TRBV30 and J usage is TRBJ1-5; D not resolved. V lost 3 bases and J 2 bases, leaving 5 bases between the germline ends. Germline V CDR1 and CDR2: GTSNPN, SVGIG (reference sequence). This CDR3 is 12 amino acids long. The CDR3 spells CAWSRGNQPQHF. Here the CDR3 DNA reads TGTGCCTGGAGCCGCGGCAATCAGCCCCAGCATTTT.

V is TRBV7-6 and J is TRBJ2-7; TRBD2 matches at 13 bases. Germline V lookup: CDR1 SGHVS, CDR2 FNYEAQ. There are 15 residues in the CDR3. Unmatched junction bases numbered 6, after V lost 4 bases and J lost 6 bases. The CDR3 region has the DNA TGTGCCAGCAGCTCCCGGACTAGCGGGAGTATCGAGCAGTACTTC. Protein product: CASSSRTSGSIEQYF.

The chain employs TRBV28 and TRBJ2-1; tentative D call: TRBD2 (5 bases). The CDR3 consists of 15 residues. V lost 2 bases, J lost 0 bases, and 8 bases lay in between. CDR1 MDHEN and CDR2 SYDVKM come from the germline V gene. The CDR3: CASSLERDSYNEQFF. DNA of the CDR3: TGTGCCAGCAGTTTAGAACGGGACTCCTACAATGAGCAGTTCTTC.

This chain links TRBV7-9 with TRBJ1-2; D is possibly TRBD1 (6 bases). With 5 bases removed from V and 6 bases from J, the gap between germline ends came to 10 bases. The CDR3 has 12 residues. Germline CDR1 is SEHNR and CDR2 is FQNEAQ (reference sequence). The CDR3 DNA follows: TGTGCCAGCAGCGCCGACAGGAATGGCTACACCTTC. It encodes CASSADRNGYTF.

The chain combines TRBV2 with TRBJ2-1, with D possibly called TRBD1 or TRBD2 (6 bases each). Per germline, CDR1 SNHLY and CDR2 FYNNEI. This CDR3 is built from 16 residues. With 5 bases removed from V and 8 bases from J, the gap between germline ends came to 22 bases. CDR3 sequence reads: CASSTVGVGGGDEQFF. The CDR3, as DNA: TGTGCCAGCAGTACCGTGGGAGTTGGAGGGGGAGATGAGCAGTTCTTC.

This chain links TRBV7-9 with TRBJ2-1; 7 bases map to TRBD1. CDR1 is SEHNR, CDR2 FQNEAQ, per germline (reference sequence). This CDR3 is built from 18 residues. V dropped 7 bases and J dropped 5; count of bases not matched to a gene: 20. As DNA, the CDR3 is TGTGCCAGCAACGATTATCTGGGACAGTCTTTACCCCACAATGAGCAGTTCTTC. As protein: CASNDYLGQSLPHNEQFF.

DNA for the CDR3: TGTGCCAGCACGGGTTGGGGACAGACGACTAGGTGGGCCTACGAGCAGTACTTC. Translating it yields CASTGWGQTTRWAYEQYF. The rearrangement joins TRBV7-9 to TRBJ2-7, with TRBD1 as a possible D gene (7 bases). Germline V gene lookup returns CDR1 SEHNR and CDR2 FQNEAQ (reference sequence). The CDR3 sequence is 18 residues long. V was clipped by 7 bases and J by 2 bases, with 27 bases between them.

V gene TRBV10-3 combines with J gene TRBJ2-1; the match to TRBD2 covers 11 bases. V lost 2 bases, J lost 2 bases, and 2 bases stayed unmatched. Germline CDR1 and CDR2: ENHRY and SYGVKD. There are 16 residues in the CDR3. CDR3 protein: CAISERTSGPYNEQFF. In DNA form, the CDR3 reads TGTGCCATCAGTGAGAGGACTAGCGGGCCCTACAATGAGCAGTTCTTC.

The gene calls are TRBV5-1 and TRBJ2-5; a weak D match, TRBD2 (7 bases). The CDR3 is made up of 17 amino acids. Germline values: CDR1 SGHRS, CDR2 YFSETQ. Trimming stripped 3 bases from V and 0 bases from J, with 18 bases between. The CDR3 nucleotides read TGCGCCAGCAGCTCCATGGGGGGGAAGGGGGACCAAGAGACCCAGTACTTC. Encoded protein: CASSSMGGKGDQETQYF.

This chain joins TRBV7-9 and TRBJ2-6; D uncertain. Germline-derived CDR1 and CDR2 are SEHNR and FQNEAQ (reference sequence). The CDR3 covers 17 residues. V lost 4 bases to trimming and J lost 0 bases, with 13 bases between them. The CDR3 DNA sequence: TGTGCCAGCAGCTGTTCACAGTCGCGCTCTGGGGCCAACGTCCTGACTTTC. Its protein is CASSCSQSRSGANVLTF.

The chain has TRBV7-8 and TRBJ2-7; the D gene is possibly TRBD2 (7 bases). Trimming removed 7 bases at V and 3 bases at J, with 22 bases between. Germline CDR1 SGHVS, CDR2 FQNEAQ. This CDR3 spans 16 amino acids. Here the CDR3 reads CASIYGGGSTDYEQYF. The CDR3 nucleotides read TGTGCCAGCATCTATGGGGGCGGGAGCACCGACTACGAGCAGTACTTC.

J is TRBJ2-7 and V is TRBV27; 12 bases align to TRBD2. Germline values: CDR1 MNHEY, CDR2 SMNVEV (reference sequence). The V segment lost 5 bases and the J segment 6 bases; nucleotides outside the gene matches: 14. CDR3 length equals 17 residues. The CDR3 DNA reads TGTGCCAGCAGTCCATACCTTCTAGCGGGAGGGCCGAGCGAGCAGTACTTC. Amino acids: CASSPYLLAGGPSEQYF.

The chain is built from TRBV10-3 and TRBJ1-2; possible D gene TRBD1, 6 bases. Trimming cost V 6 bases and J 4 bases, with 24 bases left between them. The CDR3 consists of 17 residues. Looked up from germline, CDR1 is ENHRY and CDR2 is SYGVKD. The CDR3 region is CAISADDRPYRPYGYTF. The CDR3 coding sequence is TGTGCCATCAGCGCAGATGACAGGCCCTACCGACCCTATGGCTACACCTTC.

The chain uses TRBV28 and TRBJ2-7, with D possibly being TRBD1 or TRBD2 (6 bases each). Germline-derived CDR1 and CDR2 are MDHEN and SYDVKM. This CDR3 spans 12 amino acids. V was shortened by 8 bases and J by 5 bases, with 13 bases between the two germline ends. Written as DNA, the CDR3 is TGTGCCAGCGGGTCCGGGGGCCACGAGCAGTACTTC. Translated, it gives CASGSGGHEQYF.

The rearrangement links TRBV9 to TRBJ2-7; 10 bases align to TRBD2. This CDR3 is 14 amino acids long. CDR1 is SGDLS, CDR2 YYNGEE, per germline. V was clipped by 4 bases and J by 3 bases; unmatched bases: 4. Here the CDR3 reads CASSSGTSDYEQYF. CDR3 bases: TGTGCCAGCAGCTCCGGGACTAGCGACTACGAGCAGTACTTC.

The chain couples TRBV5-1 to TRBJ2-1; 11 bases are shared with TRBD2. Germline V gives CDR1 SGHRS, CDR2 YFSETQ. The CDR3 runs to 15 residues. The trim removed 2 bases at V and 8 bases at J, leaving 6 bases unmatched. CDR3 nucleotide sequence: TGCGCCAGCAGCTTTACTAGCGGGAGATCCTATGAGCAGTTCTTC. Residues: CASSFTSGRSYEQFF.

The chain recombines TRBV9 with TRBJ2-1; TRBD2 matches at 14 bases. Germline assignment: CDR1 SGDLS and CDR2 YYNGEE. CDR3 length: 18 amino acids. V dropped 2 bases and J dropped 0; count of bases not matched to a gene: 4. The CDR3 reads CASSVTSGRAPSYNEQFF. The CDR3 nucleotides are TGTGCCAGCAGCGTGACTAGCGGGAGGGCGCCCTCCTACAATGAGCAGTTCTTC.

The V call is TRBV4-2, the J call TRBJ2-7; no clear D gene. V was cut by 3 bases and J by 7 bases, with 10 bases left in between. The CDR3 length is 12 residues. Germline V gives CDR1 LGHNA, CDR2 YNFKEQ. The chain's CDR3 is CASSHAIGEQYF. CDR3 in DNA: TGTGCCAGCAGCCATGCGATAGGGGAGCAGTACTTC.

The rearrangement links TRBV7-8 to TRBJ2-3, with D perhaps matching TRBD1 or TRBD2 (6 bases each). The ends were cut back, 2 bases at V and 6 bases at J, with 9 bases in the middle. The CDR3 spans 13 residues. CDR1 and CDR2 (germline): SGHVS, FQNEAQ. CDR3 sequence reads: CASSLRGGDTQYF. The CDR3 bases are TGTGCCAGCAGCTTAAGAGGGGGGGATACGCAGTATTTT.

The chain links TRBV6-1 to TRBJ2-7; 9 nucleotides match TRBD2. The CDR3 length is 14 residues. V lost 7 bases to trimming and J lost 2 bases; unmatched junction nucleotides: 6. CDR1 MNHNS and CDR2 SASEGT come from the germline V gene. This chain's CDR3 is CASIIAGATYEQYF. The CDR3 DNA sequence: TGTGCCAGCATAATAGCGGGAGCCACCTACGAGCAGTACTTC.

The V call is TRBV19, the J call TRBJ1-1, with 9 nucleotides matching TRBD1. Trimming removed 5 bases from V and 9 bases from J; junction bases left unmatched: 10. Germline V gene sequence: CDR1 LNHDA, CDR2 SQIVND (reference sequence). This CDR3 comprises 14 residues. The CDR3 DNA reads TGTGCCAGTAGTGCTCCTCAGACAGGGGGAAAAGCTTTCTTT. Its protein product is CASSAPQTGGKAFF.